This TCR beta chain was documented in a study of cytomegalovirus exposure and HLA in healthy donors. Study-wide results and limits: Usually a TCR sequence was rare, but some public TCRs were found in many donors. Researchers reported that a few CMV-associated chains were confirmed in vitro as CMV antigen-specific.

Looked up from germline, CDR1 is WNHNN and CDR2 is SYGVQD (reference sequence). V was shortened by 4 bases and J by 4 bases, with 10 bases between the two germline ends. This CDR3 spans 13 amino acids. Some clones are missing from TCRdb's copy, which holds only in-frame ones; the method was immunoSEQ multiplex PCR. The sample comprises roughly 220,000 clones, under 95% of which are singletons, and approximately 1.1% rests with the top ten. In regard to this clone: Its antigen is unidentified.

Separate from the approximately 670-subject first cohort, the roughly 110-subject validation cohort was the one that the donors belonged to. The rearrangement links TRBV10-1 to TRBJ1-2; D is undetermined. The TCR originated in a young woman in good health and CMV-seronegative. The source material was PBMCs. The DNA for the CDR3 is TGCGCCAGCAGTGGGGAGAGATTCTATGGCTACACCTTC. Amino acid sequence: CASSGERFYGYTF.